One T cell receptor (beta chain) is described in this entry. This entry belongs to a study of beta chain features in type 1 diabetes. With 2 bases removed from V and 10 bases from J, the gap between germline ends came to 12 bases. Germline V gene lookup returns CDR1 SGHDT and CDR2 YYEEEE. The CDR3 totals 12 residues. Isolated RNA was reverse transcribed in full, so expressed TCRB transcripts were sequenced. TCRdb's table, derived via immunoSEQ multiplex PCR, lists solely in-frame clones and lacks some. The sample includes nearly 350,000 clones, 6.5% to 10% of them seen just once. The TCR comes from a woman between 18 and 30 years old in good health. The chain has TRBV5-6 and TRBJ1-1; D is unclear. Input material: central memory CD4+ T cells from blood. The CDR3, as DNA: TGTGCCAGCAGCTTCAGTGGGAATGGAGCTTTCTTT. Translating gives CASSFSGNGAFF.